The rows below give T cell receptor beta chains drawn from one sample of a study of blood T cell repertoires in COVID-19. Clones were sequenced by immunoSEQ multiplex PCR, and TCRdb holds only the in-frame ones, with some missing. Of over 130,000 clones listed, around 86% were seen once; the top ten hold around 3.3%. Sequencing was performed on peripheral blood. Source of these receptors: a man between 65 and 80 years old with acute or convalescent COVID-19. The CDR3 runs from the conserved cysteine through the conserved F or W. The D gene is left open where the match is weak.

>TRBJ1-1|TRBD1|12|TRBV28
CASSIQGTEAFF
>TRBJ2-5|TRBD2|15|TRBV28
CASTRTSGTGETQYF
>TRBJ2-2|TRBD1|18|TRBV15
CATSRDLGQGAKAGELFF
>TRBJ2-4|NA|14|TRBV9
CASSVGGNKNIQYF
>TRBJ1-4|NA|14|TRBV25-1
CASSEGGGGEKLFF
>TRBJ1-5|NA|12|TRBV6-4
CANENSNQPQHF
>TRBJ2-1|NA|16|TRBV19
CASSRTGGGNYNEQFF
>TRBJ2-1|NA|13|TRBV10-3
CAISESQGNEQFF
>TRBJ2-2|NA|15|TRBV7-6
CASSLKGGVTGELFF
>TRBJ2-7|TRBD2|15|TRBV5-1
CASSLGTSAGYEQYF
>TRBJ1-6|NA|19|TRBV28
CASSLAGTPTASRNSPLHF
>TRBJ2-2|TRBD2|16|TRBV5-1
CASSLGLAGGLGELFF
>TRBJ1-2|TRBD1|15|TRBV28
CASSLFWRTGYGYTF
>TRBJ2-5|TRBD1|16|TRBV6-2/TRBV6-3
CASSYRNRGRQETQYF
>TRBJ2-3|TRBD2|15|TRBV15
CATSGLAGGADTQYF
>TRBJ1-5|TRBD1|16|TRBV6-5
CASSYGTGWGDQPQHF
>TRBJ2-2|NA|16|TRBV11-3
CASSLSASMGTGELFF
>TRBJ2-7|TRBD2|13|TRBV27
CASMSGSGNEQYF
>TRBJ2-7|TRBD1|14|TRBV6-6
CASSYRDSSYEQYF